The T cell receptor beta chain under discussion was sequenced for a study of blood T cell repertoires in COVID-19. Study at large: Samples taken during acute and convalescent COVID-19 were collected in the United States, Italy and Spain.

Germline lookup yields CDR1 LNHNV and CDR2 YYDKDF (reference sequence). Trimming removed 3 bases at V and 4 bases at J, with 12 bases between. The CDR3 spans 14 residues. Profiled with immunoSEQ multiplex PCR; TCRdb holds only in-frame clones, not every one. The repertoire includes 35,000 to 40,000 clones, more than 80% of them detected once, and roughly 15% sits in the top ten. This clone was found a few times. The rearrangement joins TRBV15 to TRBJ1-2, with D unresolved. Material for sequencing was peripheral blood. The clonotype originates from a man in his fifties or sixties with active or convalescent COVID-19. CDR3 protein: CATSRGGSIYGYTF. The CDR3 DNA sequence: TGTGCCACCAGCAGGGGCGGGAGCATCTATGGCTACACCTTC.